This T cell receptor (beta chain) is from a study of cytomegalovirus exposure and HLA in healthy donors. V was trimmed by 6 bases and J by 1 base, leaving 12 bases between them. The CDR3 covers 14 residues. Germline CDR1 and CDR2: SEHNR and FQNEAQ (reference sequence). PCR used 60 Vbeta primers and 13 Jbeta primers. TCRdb keeps only in-frame clones here, not all; method: immunoSEQ multiplex PCR. The data show 180,000 or so clones, roughly 80% seen once. The specimen was PBMCs. The chain couples TRBV7-9 to TRBJ1-1, with a weak D call TRBD1 (6 bases). The sequence was collected from a woman aged 18-29 years in good health and CMV-seropositive. CDR3 loop: CASSSQGGNTEAFF. CDR3 in DNA: TGTGCCAGCAGTTCACAGGGTGGGAACACTGAAGCTTTCTTT.